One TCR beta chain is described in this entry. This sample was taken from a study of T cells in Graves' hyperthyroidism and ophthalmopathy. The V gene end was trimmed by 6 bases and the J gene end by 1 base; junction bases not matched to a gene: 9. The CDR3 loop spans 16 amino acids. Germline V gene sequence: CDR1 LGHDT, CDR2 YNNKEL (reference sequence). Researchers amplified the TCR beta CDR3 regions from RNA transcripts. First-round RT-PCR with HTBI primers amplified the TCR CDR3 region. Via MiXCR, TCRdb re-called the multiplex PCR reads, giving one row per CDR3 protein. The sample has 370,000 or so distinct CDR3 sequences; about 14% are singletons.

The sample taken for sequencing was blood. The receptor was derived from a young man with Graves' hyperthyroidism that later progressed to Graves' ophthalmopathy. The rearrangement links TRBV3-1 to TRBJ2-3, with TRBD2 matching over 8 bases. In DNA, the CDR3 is TGTGCCAGCAGTCAACGCTCGCGGGGGGGCACAGATACGCAGTATTTT. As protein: CASSQRSRGGTDTQYF.